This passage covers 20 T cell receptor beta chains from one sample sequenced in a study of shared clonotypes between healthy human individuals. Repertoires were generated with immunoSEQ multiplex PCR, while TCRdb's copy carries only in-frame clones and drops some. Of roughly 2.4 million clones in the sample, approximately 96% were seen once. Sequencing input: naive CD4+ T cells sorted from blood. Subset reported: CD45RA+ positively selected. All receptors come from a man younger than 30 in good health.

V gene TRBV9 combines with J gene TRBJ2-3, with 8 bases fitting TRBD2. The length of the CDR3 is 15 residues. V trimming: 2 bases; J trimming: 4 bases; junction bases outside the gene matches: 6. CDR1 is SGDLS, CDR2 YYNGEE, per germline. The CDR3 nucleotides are TGTGCCAGCAGCGTTATAGCGGGATGGGCAGATACGCAGTATTTT. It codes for CASSVIAGWADTQYF. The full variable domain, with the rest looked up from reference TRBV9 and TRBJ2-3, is DSGVTQTPKHLITATGQRVTLRCSPRSGDLSVYWYQQSLDQGLQFLIQYYNGEERAKGNILERFSAQQFPDLHSELNLSSLELGDSALYFCASSVIAGWADTQYFGPGTRLTVL.

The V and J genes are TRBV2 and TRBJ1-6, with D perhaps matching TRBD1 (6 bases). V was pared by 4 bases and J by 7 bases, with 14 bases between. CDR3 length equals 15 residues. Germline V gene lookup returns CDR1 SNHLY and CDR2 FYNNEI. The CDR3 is CASSAQQGRNSPLHF. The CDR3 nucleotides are TGTGCCAGCAGTGCCCAACAGGGACGCAATTCACCCCTCCACTTT.

The CDR3 DNA reads as TGCGCCAGCAGCTTGACCCTTGGACAGGGCAGCTCCTACGAGCAGTACTTC. As protein: CASSLTLGQGSSYEQYF. The chain is built from TRBV5-1 and TRBJ2-7; 8 bases line up with TRBD1. V lost 1 base and J lost 0; bases outside the gene matches: 9. Germline lookup yields CDR1 SGHRS and CDR2 YFSETQ. The CDR3 contains 17 residues.

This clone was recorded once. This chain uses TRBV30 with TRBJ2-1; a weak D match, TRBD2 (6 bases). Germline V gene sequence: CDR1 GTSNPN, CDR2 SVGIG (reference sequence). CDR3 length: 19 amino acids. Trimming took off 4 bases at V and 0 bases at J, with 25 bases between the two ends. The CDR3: CAWMAGKLGGFSSYNEQFF. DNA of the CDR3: TGTGCCTGGATGGCGGGAAAACTGGGGGGATTCAGCTCCTACAATGAGCAGTTCTTC.

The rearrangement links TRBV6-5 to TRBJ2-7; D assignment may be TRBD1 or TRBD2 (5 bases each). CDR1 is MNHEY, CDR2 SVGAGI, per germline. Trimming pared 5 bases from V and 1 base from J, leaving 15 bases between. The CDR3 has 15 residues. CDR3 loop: CASSRGPRASYEQYF. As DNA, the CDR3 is TGTGCCAGCAGTCGAGGGCCCAGGGCATCCTACGAGCAGTACTTC.

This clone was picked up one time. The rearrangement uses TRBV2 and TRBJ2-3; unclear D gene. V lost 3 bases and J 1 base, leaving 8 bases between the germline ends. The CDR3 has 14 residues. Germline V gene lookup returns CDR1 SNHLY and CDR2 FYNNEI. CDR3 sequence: CASSESSGTDTQYF. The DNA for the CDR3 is TGTGCCAGCAGTGAGAGTTCGGGCACAGATACGCAGTATTTT.

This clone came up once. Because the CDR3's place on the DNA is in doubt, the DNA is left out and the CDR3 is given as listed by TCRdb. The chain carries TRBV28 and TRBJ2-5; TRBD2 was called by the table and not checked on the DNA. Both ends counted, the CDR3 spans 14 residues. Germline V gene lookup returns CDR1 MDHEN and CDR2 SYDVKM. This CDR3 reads CASILGGGQETQYF.

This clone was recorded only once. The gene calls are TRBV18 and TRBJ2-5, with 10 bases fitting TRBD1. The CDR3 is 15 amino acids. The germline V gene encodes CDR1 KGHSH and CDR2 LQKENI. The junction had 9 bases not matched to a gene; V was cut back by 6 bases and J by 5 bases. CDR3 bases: TGTGCCAGCTCCCGCGACAGGGGGCCTGGGGAGACCCAGTACTTC. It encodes CASSRDRGPGETQYF.

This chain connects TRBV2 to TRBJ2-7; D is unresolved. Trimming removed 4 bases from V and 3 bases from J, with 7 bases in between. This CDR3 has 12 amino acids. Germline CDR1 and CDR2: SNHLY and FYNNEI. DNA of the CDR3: TGTGCCAGCAGTGTTTGGGGCTACGAGCAGTACTTC. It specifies CASSVWGYEQYF.

The CDR3 here is CASSFDPGELFF. As DNA, the CDR3 is TGTGCCAGCAGTTTTGACCCCGGGGAGCTGTTTTTT. V is TRBV27 and J is TRBJ2-2, with D uncertain. The germline V gene encodes CDR1 MNHEY and CDR2 SMNVEV (reference sequence). With 3 bases removed from V and 6 bases from J, the gap between germline ends came to 5 bases. CDR3 length: 12 residues.

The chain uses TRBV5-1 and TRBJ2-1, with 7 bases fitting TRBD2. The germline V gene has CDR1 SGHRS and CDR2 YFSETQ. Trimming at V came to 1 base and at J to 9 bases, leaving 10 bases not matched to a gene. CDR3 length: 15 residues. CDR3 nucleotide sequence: TGCGCCAGCAGCTTGAAATCGGGAGGTAGTGGTGAGCAGTTCTTC. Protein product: CASSLKSGGSGEQFF.

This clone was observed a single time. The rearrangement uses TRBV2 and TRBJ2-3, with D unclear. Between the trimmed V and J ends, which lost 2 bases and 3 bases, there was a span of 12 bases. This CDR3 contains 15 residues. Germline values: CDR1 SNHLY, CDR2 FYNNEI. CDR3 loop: CASSEQGLKTDTQYF. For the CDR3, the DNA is TGTGCCAGCAGTGAACAAGGCCTTAAGACAGATACGCAGTATTTT. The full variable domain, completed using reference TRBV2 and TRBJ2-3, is EPEVTQTPSHQVTQMGQEVILRCVPISNHLYFYWYRQILGQKVEFLVSFYNNEISEKSEIFDDQFSVERPDGSNFTLKIRSTKLEDSAMYFCASSEQGLKTDTQYFGPGTRLTVL.

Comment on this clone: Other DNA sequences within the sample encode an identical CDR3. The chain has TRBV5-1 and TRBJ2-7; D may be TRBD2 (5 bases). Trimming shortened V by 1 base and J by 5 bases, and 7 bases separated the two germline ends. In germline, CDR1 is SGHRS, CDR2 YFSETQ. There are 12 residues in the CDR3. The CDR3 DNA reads TGCGCCAGCAGCTTGCCAGCGGACGAGCAGTACTTC. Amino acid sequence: CASSLPADEQYF.

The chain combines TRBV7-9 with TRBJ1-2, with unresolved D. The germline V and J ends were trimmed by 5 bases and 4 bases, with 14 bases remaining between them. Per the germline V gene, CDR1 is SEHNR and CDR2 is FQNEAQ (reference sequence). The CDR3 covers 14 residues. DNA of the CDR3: TGTGCCAGCAGCCCCCGGGAAGGCGGCTATGGCTACACCTTC. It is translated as CASSPREGGYGYTF.

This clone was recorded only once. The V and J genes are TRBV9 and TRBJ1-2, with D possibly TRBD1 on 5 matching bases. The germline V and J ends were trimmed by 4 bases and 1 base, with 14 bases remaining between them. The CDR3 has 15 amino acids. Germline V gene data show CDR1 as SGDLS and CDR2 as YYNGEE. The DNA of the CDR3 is TGTGCCAGCAGCCCCACAGGTGGTCTTAACTATGGCTACACCTTC. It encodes CASSPTGGLNYGYTF.

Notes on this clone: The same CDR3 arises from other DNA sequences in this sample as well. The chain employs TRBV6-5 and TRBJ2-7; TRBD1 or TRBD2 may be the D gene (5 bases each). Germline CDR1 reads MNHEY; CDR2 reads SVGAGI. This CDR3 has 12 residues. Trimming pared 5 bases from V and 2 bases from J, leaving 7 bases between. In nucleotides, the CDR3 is TGTGCCAGCAGTAGGGGAGCCTACGAGCAGTACTTC. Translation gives CASSRGAYEQYF.

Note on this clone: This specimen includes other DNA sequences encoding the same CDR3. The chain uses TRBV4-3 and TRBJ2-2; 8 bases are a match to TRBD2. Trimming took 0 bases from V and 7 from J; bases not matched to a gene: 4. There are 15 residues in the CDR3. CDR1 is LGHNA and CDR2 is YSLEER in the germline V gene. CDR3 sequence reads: CASSQEGLAGGELFF. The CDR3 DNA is TGCGCCAGCAGCCAAGAAGGCCTAGCGGGCGGGGAGCTGTTTTTT.

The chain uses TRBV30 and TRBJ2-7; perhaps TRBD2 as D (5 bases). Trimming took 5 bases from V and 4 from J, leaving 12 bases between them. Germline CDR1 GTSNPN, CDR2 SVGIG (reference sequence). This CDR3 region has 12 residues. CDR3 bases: TGTGCCTGGGGAGCGGCTAGATACGAGCAGTACTTC. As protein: CAWGAARYEQYF.

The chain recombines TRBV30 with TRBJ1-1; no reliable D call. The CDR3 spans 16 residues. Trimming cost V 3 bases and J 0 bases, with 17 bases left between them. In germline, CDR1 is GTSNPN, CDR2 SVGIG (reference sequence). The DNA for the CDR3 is TGTGCCTGGAGGGGGAGGCAGGTCCCCATGAACACTGAAGCTTTCTTT. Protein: CAWRGRQVPMNTEAFF.

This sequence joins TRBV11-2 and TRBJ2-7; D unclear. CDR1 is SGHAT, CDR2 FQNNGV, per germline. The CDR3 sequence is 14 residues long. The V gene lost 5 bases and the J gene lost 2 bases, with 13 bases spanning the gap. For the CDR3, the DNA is TGTGCCAGCAGCACGAGACACGGAGCCTACGAGCAGTACTTC. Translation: CASSTRHGAYEQYF.